This is a list of T cell receptor beta chains from one sample in a study of cytomegalovirus exposure and HLA in healthy donors. Assay: immunoSEQ multiplex PCR; the TCRdb copy retains only in-frame clones and omits some. Seen here are around 150,000 clones, about 60% observed once, and the top ten hold approximately 6.6%. The specimen was PBMCs. The receptors come from a woman aged 60-75 years in good health and CMV-seropositive. CDR3s include the opening cysteine and the closing phenylalanine or tryptophan. Each record gives: V gene, clone size, J gene, D gene, CDR3 DNA, CDR3 protein. D genes are given only for firm matches. For some rows the clone size is stated as once, few or many, or as a class when expanded; others skip it.

>TRBV28|NA|TRBJ2-1|NA
TGTGCCAGCTGGAGGGGCTCCTACAATGAGCAGTTCTTC
CASWRGSYNEQFF
>TRBV5-1|NA|TRBJ1-1|NA
TGCGCCAGCAGCTCTGACACGCACACTGAAGCTTTCTTT
CASSSDTHTEAFF
>TRBV7-2|NA|TRBJ2-1|TRBD2
TGTGCCAGCAGCTTAGGGCGGGGGGATGAGCAGTTCTTC
CASSLGRGDEQFF
>TRBV6-6|few|TRBJ2-5|TRBD1
TGTGCCAGCAGTAGGGACAGGGTAGAGACCCAGTACTTC
CASSRDRVETQYF
>TRBV7-3|NA|TRBJ2-5|NA
TGTGCCAGCAGCACGGGACTCCGGGAGACCCAGTACTTC
CASSTGLRETQYF
>TRBV25-1|once|TRBJ1-2|NA
TGTGCCAGCAGTCCTCCCGGGGATCATGGCTACACCTTC
CASSPPGDHGYTF
>TRBV7-8|NA|TRBJ2-5|TRBD2
TGTGCCAGCAGGATGACTAGCGGGAGGGCTCCCAGGACCCAGTACTTC
CASRMTSGRAPRTQYF
>TRBV7-2|NA|TRBJ2-7|TRBD2
TGTGCCAGCAGCTTAGCGCTAGCGGCGGGGGGCTACGAGCAGTACTTC
CASSLALAAGGYEQYF
>TRBV5-1|NA|TRBJ2-5|TRBD2
TGCGCCAGCAGCCCGCTAGCGGGAGCAGAGACCCAGTACTTC
CASSPLAGAETQYF
>TRBV7-2|few|TRBJ1-5|NA
TGTGCCAGCGAGTTGGGGGCCGGTCAGCCCCAGCATTTT
CASELGAGQPQHF